This T cell receptor beta chain was profiled in a study of spatial heterogeneity in lung cancer. Looking at the study overall: In cases with available follow-up PBMC samples, these were sequenced at a median of roughly two years after resection.

V gave up 4 bases and J gave up 0 bases, with 7 bases separating them. The CDR3 is made up of 15 amino acids. Germline assignment: CDR1 SEHNR and CDR2 FQNEAQ (reference sequence). Indicated time point: blood at routine non-recurrence follow-up after resection. The authors sequenced whole RNA from tumor, nontumor lung or frozen PBMC without sorting. TCRdb passed the 5' RACE reads through MiXCR, listing each CDR3 protein once. The repertoire holds fewer than 60,000 distinct CDR3 sequences, with 7.4% as singletons. The rearrangement uses TRBV7-9 and TRBJ2-6, with D hard to call. The receptor was derived from a female donor with early-stage non-small cell lung cancer. This material consisted of PBMCs, taken at follow-up. The CDR3, as DNA: TGTGCCAGCAGCTCCCCCAGCTCTGGGGCCAACGTCCTGACTTTC. Its translation: CASSSPSSGANVLTF. Complete variable domain (other parts from reference TRBV7-9 and TRBJ2-6): DTGVSQNPRHKITKRGQNVTFRCDPISEHNRLYWYRQTLGQGPEFLTYFQNEAQLEKSRLLSDRFSAERPKGSFSTLEIQRTEQGDSAMYLCASSSPSSGANVLTFGAGSRLTVL.